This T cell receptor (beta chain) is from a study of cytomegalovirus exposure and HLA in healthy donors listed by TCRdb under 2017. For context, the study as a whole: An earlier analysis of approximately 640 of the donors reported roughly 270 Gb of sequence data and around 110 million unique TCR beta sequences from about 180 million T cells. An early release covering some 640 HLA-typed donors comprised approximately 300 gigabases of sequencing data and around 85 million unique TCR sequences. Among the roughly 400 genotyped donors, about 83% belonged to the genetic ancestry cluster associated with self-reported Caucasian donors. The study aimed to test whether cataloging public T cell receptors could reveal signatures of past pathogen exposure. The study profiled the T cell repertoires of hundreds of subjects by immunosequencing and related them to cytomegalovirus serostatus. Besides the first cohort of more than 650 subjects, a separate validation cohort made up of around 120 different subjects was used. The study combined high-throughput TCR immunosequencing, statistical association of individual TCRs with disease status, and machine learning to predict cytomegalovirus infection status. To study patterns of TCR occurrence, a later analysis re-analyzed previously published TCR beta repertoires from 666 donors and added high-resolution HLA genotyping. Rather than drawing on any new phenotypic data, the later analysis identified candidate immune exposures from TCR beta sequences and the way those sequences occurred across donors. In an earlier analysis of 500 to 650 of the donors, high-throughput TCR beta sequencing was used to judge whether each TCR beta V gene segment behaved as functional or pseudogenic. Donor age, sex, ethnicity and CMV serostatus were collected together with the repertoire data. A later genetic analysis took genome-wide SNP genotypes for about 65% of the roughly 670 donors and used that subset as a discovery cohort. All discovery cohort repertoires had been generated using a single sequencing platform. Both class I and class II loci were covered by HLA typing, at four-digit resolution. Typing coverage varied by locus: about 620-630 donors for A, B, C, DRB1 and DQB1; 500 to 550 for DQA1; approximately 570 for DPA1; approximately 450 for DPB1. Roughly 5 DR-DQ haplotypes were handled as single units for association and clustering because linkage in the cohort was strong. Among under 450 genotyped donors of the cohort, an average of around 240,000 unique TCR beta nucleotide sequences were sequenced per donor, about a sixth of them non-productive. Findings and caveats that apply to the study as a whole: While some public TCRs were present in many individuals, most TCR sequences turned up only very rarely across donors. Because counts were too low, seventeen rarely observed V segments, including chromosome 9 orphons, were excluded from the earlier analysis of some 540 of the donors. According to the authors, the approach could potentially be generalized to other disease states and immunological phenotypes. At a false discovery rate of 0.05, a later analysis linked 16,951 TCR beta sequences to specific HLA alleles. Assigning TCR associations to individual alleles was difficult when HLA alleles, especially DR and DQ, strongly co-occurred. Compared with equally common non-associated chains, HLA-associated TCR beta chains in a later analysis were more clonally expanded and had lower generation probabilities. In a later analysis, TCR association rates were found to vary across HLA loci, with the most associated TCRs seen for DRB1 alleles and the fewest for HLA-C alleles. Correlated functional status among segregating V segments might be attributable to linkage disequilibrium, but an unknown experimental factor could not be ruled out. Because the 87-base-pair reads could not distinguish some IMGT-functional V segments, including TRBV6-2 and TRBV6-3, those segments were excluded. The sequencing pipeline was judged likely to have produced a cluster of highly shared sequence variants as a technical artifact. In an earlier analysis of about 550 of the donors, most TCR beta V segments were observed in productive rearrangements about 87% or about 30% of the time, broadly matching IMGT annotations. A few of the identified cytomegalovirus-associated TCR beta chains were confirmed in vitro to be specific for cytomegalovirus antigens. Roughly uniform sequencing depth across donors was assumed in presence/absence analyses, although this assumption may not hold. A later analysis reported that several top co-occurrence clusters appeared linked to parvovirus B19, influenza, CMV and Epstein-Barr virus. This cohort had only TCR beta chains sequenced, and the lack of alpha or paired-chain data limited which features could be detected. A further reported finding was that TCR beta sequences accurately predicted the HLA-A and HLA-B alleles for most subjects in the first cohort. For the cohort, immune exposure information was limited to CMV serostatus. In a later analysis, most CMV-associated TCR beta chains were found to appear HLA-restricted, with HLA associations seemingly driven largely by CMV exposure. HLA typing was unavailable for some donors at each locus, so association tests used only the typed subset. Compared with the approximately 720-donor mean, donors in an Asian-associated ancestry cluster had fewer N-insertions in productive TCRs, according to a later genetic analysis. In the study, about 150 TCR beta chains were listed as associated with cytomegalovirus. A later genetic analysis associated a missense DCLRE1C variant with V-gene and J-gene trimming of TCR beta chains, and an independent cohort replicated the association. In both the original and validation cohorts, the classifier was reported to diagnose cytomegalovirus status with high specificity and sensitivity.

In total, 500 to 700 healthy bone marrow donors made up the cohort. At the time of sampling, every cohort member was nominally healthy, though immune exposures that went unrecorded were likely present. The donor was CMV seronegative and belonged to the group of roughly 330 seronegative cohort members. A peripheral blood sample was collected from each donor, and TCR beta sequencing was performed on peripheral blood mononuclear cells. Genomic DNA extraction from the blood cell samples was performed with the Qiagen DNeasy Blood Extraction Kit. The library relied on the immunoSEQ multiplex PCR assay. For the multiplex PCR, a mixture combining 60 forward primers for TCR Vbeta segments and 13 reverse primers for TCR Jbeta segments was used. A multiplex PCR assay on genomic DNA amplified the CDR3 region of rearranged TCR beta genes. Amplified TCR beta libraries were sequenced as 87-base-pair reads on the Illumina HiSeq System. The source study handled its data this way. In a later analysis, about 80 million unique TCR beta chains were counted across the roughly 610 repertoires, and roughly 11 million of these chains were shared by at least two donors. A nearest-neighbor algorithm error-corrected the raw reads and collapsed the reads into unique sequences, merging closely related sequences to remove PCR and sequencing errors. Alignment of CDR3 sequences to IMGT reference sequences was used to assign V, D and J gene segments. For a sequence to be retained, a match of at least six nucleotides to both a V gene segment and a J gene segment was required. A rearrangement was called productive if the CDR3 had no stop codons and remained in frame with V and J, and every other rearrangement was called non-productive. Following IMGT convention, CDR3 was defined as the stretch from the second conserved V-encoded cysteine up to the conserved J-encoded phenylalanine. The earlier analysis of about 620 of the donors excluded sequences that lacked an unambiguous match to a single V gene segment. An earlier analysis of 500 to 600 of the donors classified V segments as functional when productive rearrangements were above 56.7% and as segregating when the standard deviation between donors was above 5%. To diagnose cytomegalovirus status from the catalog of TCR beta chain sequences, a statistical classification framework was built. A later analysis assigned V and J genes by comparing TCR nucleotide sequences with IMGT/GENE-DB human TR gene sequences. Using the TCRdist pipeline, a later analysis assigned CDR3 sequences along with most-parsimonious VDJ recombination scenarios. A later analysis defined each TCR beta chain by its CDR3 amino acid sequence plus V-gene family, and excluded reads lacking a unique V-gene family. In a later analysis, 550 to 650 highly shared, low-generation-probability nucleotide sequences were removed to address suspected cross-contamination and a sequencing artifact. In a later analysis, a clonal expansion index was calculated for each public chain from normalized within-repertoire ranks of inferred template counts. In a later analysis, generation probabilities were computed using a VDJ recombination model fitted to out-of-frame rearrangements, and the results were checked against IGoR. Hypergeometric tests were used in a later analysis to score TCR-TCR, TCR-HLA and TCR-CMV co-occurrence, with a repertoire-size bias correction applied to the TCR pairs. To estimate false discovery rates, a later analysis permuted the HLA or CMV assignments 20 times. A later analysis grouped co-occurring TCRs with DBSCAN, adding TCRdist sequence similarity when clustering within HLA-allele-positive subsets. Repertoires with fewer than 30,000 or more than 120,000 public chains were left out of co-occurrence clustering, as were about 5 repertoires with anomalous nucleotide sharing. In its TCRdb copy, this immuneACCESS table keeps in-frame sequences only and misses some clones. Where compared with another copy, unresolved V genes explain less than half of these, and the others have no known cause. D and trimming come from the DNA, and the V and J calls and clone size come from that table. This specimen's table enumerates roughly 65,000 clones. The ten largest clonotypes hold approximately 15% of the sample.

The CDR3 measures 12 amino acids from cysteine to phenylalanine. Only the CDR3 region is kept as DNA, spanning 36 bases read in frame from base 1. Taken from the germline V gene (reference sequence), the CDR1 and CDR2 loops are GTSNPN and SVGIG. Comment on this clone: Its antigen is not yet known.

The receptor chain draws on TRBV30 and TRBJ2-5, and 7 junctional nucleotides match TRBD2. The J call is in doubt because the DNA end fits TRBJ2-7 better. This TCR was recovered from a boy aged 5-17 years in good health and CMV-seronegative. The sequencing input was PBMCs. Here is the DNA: TGTGCCTGGAATTCGGGGGGAAACGAGCAGTACTTC. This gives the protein CAWNSGGNEQYF.